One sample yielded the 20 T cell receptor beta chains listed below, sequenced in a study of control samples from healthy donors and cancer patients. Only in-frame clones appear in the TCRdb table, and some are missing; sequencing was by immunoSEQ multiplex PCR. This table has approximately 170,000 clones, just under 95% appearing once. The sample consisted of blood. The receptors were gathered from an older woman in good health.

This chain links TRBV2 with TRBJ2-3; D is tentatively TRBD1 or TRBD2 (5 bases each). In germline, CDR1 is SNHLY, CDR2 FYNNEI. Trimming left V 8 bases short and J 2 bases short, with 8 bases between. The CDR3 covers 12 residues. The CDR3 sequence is CASSGPTDTQYF. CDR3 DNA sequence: TGTGCCAGCTCGGGACCCACAGATACGCAGTATTTT.

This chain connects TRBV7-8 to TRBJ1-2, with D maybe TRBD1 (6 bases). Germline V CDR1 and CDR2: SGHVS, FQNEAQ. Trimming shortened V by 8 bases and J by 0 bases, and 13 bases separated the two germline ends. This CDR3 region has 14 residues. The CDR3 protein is CASAGAGANYGYTF. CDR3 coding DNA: TGTGCCAGCGCCGGGGCAGGGGCTAACTATGGCTACACCTTC. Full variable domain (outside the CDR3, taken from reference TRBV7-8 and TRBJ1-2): GAGVSQSPRYKVAKRGQDVALRCDPISGHVSLFWYQQALGQGPEFLTYFQNEAQLDKSGLPSDRFFAERPEGSVSTLKIQRTQQEDSAVYLCASAGAGANYGYTFGSGTRLTVV.

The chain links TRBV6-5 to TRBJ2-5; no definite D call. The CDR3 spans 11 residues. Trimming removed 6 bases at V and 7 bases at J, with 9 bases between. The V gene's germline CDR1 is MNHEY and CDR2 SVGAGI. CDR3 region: CASSGSPTQYF. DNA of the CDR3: TGTGCCAGCAGCGGTAGTCCGACCCAGTACTTC.

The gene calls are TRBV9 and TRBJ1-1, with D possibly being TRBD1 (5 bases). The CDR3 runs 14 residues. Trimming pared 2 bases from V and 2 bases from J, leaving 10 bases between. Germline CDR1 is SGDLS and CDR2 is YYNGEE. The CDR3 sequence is CASSVIGGNTEAFF. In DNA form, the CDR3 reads TGTGCCAGCAGCGTGATTGGGGGTAACACTGAAGCTTTCTTT. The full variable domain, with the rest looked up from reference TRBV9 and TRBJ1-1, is DSGVTQTPKHLITATGQRVTLRCSPRSGDLSVYWYQQSLDQGLQFLIQYYNGEERAKGNILERFSAQQFPDLHSELNLSSLELGDSALYFCASSVIGGNTEAFFGQGTRLTVV.

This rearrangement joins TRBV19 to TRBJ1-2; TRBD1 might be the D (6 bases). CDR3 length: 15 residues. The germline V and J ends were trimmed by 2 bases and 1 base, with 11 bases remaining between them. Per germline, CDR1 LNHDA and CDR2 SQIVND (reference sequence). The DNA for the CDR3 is TGTGCCAGTAGTATAACTGGGGGCCATAACTATGGCTACACCTTC. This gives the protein CASSITGGHNYGYTF.

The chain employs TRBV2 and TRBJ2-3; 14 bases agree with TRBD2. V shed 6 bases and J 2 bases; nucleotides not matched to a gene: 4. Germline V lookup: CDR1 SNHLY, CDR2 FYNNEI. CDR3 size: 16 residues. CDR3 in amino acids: CASSGTSGGITDTQYF. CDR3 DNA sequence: TGTGCCAGCAGCGGGACTAGCGGGGGCATCACAGATACGCAGTATTTT. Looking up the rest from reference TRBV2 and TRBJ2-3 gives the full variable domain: EPEVTQTPSHQVTQMGQEVILRCVPISNHLYFYWYRQILGQKVEFLVSFYNNEISEKSEIFDDQFSVERPDGSNFTLKIRSTKLEDSAMYFCASSGTSGGITDTQYFGPGTRLTVL.

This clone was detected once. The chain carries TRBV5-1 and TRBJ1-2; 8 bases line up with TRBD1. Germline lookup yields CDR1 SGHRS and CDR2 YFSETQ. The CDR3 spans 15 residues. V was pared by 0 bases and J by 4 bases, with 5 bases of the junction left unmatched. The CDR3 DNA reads TGCGCCAGCAGCTTGGACCCAGGGGGCACCTATGGCTACACCTTC. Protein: CASSLDPGGTYGYTF.

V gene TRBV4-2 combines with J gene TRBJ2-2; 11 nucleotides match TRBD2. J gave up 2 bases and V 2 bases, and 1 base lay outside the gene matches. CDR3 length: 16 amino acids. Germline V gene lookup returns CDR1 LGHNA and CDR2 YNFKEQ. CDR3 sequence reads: CASSQLAGGNTGELFF. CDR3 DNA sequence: TGTGCCAGCAGCCAACTAGCGGGGGGTAACACCGGGGAGCTGTTTTTT.

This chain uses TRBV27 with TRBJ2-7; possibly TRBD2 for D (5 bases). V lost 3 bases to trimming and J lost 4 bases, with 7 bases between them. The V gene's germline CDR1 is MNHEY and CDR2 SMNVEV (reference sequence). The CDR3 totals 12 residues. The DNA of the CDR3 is TGTGCCAGCAGTTTTCGGGGATACGAGCAGTACTTC. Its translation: CASSFRGYEQYF.

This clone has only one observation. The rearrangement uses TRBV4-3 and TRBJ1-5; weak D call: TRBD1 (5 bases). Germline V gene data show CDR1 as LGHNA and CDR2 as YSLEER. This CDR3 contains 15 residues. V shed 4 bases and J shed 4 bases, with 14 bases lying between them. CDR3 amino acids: CASSLAGGVNQPQHF. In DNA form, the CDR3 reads TGCGCCAGCAGCCTAGCGGGGGGGGTTAATCAGCCCCAGCATTTT.

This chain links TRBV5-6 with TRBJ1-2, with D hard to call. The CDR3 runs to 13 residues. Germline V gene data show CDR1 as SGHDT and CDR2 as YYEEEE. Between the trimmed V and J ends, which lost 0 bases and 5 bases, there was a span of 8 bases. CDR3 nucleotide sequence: TGTGCCAGCAGCTTGGAAGCAGAGTATGGCTACACCTTC. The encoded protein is CASSLEAEYGYTF. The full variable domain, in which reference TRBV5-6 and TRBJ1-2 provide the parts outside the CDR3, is DAGVTQSPTHLIKTRGQQVTLRCSPKSGHDTVSWYQQALGQGPQFIFQYYEEEERQRGNFPDRFSGHQFPNYSSELNVNALLLGDSALYLCASSLEAEYGYTFGSGTRLTVV.

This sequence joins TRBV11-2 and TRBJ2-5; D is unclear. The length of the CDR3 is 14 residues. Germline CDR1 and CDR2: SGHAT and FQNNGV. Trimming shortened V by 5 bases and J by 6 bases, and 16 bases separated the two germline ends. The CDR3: CASSTRSPPQTQYF. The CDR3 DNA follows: TGTGCCAGCAGCACCAGATCCCCCCCTCAGACCCAGTACTTC.

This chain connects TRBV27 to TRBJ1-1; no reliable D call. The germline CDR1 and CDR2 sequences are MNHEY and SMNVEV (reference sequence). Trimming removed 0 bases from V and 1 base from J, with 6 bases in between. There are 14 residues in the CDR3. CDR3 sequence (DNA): TGTGCCAGCAGTTTATCAACCGGGAACACTGAAGCTTTCTTT. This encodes CASSLSTGNTEAFF.

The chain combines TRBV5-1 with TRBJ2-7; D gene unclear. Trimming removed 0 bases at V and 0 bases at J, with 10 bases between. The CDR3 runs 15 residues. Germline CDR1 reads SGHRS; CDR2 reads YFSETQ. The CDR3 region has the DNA TGCGCCAGCAGCTTGGAGGCCCTAAGCTCCTACGAGCAGTACTTC. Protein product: CASSLEALSSYEQYF.

The CDR3 nucleotides are TGTGCCAGCAGTTTGACCGAGTCCTATGGCTACACCTTC. Protein sequence: CASSLTESYGYTF. This rearrangement joins TRBV12-3 or TRBV12-4 to TRBJ1-2, with D unresolved. The CDR3 is made up of 13 amino acids. Between the trimmed V and J ends, which lost 3 bases and 4 bases, there was a span of 9 bases.

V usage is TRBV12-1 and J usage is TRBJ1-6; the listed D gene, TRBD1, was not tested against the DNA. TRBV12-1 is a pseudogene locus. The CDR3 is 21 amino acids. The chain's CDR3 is CASSRSRSGQQGGSYNSPLHF. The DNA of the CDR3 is TGTGCCAGCAGCCGCAGTCGATCGGGACAGCAGGGAGGTAGCTATAATTCACCCCTCCACTTT.

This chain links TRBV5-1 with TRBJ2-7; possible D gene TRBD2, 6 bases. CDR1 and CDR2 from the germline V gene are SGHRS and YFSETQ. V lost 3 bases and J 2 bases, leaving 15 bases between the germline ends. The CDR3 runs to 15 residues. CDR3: CASSSREDGTYEQYF. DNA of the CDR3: TGCGCCAGCAGCTCGAGGGAGGACGGAACCTACGAGCAGTACTTC. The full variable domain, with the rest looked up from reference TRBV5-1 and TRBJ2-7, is KAGVTQTPRYLIKTRGQQVTLSCSPISGHRSVSWYQQTPGQGLQFLFEYFSETQRNKGNFPGRFSGRQFSNSRSEMNVSTLELGDSALYLCASSSREDGTYEQYFGPGTRLTVT.

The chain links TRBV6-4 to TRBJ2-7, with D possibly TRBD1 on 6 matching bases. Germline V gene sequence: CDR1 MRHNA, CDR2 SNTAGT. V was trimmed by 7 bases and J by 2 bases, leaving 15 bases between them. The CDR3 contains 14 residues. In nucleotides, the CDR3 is TGTGCCAGCATGGGGTGGACAGAGACCTACGAGCAGTACTTC. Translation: CASMGWTETYEQYF.

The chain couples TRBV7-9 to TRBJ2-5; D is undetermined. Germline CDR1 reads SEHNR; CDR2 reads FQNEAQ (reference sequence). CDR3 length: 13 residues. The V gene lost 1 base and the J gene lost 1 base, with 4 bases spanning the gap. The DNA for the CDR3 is TGTGCCAGCAGCTTAGTTGCCCAAGAGACCCAGTACTTC. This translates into CASSLVAQETQYF.

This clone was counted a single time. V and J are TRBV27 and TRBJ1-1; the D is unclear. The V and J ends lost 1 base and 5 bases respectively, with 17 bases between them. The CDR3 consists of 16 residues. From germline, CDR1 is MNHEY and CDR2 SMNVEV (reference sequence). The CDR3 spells CASSLYSTGGRTEAFF. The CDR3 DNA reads TGTGCCAGCAGTTTATATAGTACGGGCGGTAGGACTGAAGCTTTCTTT.